This T cell receptor (beta chain) originates from a study of glioma-infiltrating T cells after dendritic cell vaccination. Whole-study context: Samples are from glioblastoma patients in Phase I and II dendritic cell vaccine trials.

CDR1 is SGHRS, CDR2 YFSETQ, per germline. The CDR3 spans 14 residues. V was clipped by 4 bases and J by 6 bases; unmatched bases: 8. As for time point: after dendritic cell vaccination, including at tumor progression/relapse. TCRB CDR3 was amplified from 2 ug genomic DNA or less. The protocol was immunoSEQ multiplex PCR, while the TCRdb copy is restricted to in-frame clones and leaves out a portion. This sample has 98,000 or so clones, with approximately 80% found just once. The J gene is TRBJ1-2, the V gene TRBV5-1; TRBD1 matches 8 bases. The sequencing here drew on blood, taken after dendritic cell vaccination. This TCR derives from a human donor with glioblastoma. The CDR3 here is CASSAWTGTDGYTF. Here the CDR3 DNA reads TGCGCCAGCAGCGCCTGGACAGGGACGGATGGCTACACCTTC.